The text below deals with one T cell receptor (delta chain). What it binds is not known. A far more abundant clone sits one base away, making this likely a read error. The same CDR3 can be traced to other DNA sequences in this sample. TCRdb reanalysed the multiplex PCR reads via CATT. The table includes more than 70,000 delta-chain clones, 0.75% to 1% detected once. Germline lookup yields CDR1 TSWWSYY and CDR2 QGS. V dropped 4 bases and J dropped 0 bases, with 30 bases sitting between them. This CDR3 region has 21 residues. This specimen comes from a study of γδ T cells in repeated Plasmodium falciparum infection. Overall study context: Malian children with intense seasonal malaria exposure were compared with matched Australian children. Over about 600 days, donors received four mosquito-bite P. falciparum NF54 infections.

General observations from the study: One small rural Malian village, predominantly a single ethnic group, supplied the cohort. Vgamma9/Vdelta2+ T cells showed a stable polyclonal repertoire with shared TCRgamma sequences.

Flow sorting of PBMC yielded separate Vgamma9/Vdelta2+ and Vdelta2-negative gammadelta T cell populations for bulk repertoire analysis. The chain recombines TRDV1 with TRDJ1, with a tentative D call TRDD2 (6 bases). The TCR comes from a pool of human donors (malaria-infected and uninfected, not separated). Source material: gamma-delta T cells from blood. The CDR3 region is CALGGGPTGRCPPNYTDKLIF. The CDR3 DNA reads TGTGCTCTTGGGGGCGGTCCTACGGGGCGGTGTCCACCCAACTACACCGATAAACTCATCTTT.